These T cell receptor beta chains were read from a single sample in a study of control samples from healthy donors and cancer patients. This table comes from immunoSEQ multiplex PCR, and its TCRdb copy is limited to in-frame clones, with some not included. Of about 130,000 clones listed, approximately 84% are singletons. The sequenced sample was blood. Source of these receptors: a man younger than 30 in good health. Each CDR3 is given with its conserved first and last residue. Fields, in order: D gene, clone size, V gene, J gene, CDR3 DNA, CDR3 protein. A D gene is named only where the DNA matches it firmly. Size values are once, few and many counts, or a class for expanded clones, and some rows have none.

>.|.|TRBV28|TRBJ1-2
TGTGCCAGCAGTTTAGTATCAAACTATGGCTACACCTTC
CASSLVSNYGYTF
>.|.|TRBV20-1|TRBJ1-3
TGCAGTGCTAGTCTGAGGGCCTCTGGAAACACCATATATTTT
CSASLRASGNTIYF
>.|.|TRBV9|TRBJ1-2
TGTGCCAGCAGCGTAGATATGGGGGCGCGGGGCTACACCTTC
CASSVDMGARGYTF
>.|.|TRBV18|TRBJ2-5
TGTGCCAGCTCACCCCGGGACCGTCGATTGGAGACCCAGTACTTC
CASSPRDRRLETQYF
>.|.|TRBV7-2|TRBJ1-1
TGTGCCAGCAGCTTACAGGTCACGAACACTGAAGCTTTCTTT
CASSLQVTNTEAFF
>TRBD1|once|TRBV7-2|TRBJ2-7
TGTGCCAGCAGCTTACGACAGGGGCCGACCTACGAGCAGTACTTC
CASSLRQGPTYEQYF
>.|.|TRBV3-1/TRBV3-2|TRBJ1-6
TGTGCCAGCAGCACAAACAGGAATTCACCCCTCCACTTT
CASSTNRNSPLHF
>TRBD2|.|TRBV7-9|TRBJ2-5
TGTGCCAGCAGCCAGGCTAGCGGGAGGGAAGAGACCCAGTACTTC
CASSQASGREETQYF
>.|.|TRBV6-5|TRBJ1-2
TGTGCCAGCAGTTACTCCCGGGAAAACTATGGCTACACCTTC
CASSYSRENYGYTF
>.|.|TRBV11-3|TRBJ2-2
TGTGCCAGCAGCTTAGAAGGGGAAACCGGGGAGCTGTTTTTT
CASSLEGETGELFF
>.|.|TRBV5-4|TRBJ1-3
TGTGCCAGCAGCTTGGTAGGGCAGGACACCATATATTTT
CASSLVGQDTIYF
>.|.|TRBV2|TRBJ2-2
TGTGCCAGCACCCCGAGAGCGCGGAAGACCGGGGAGCTGTTTTTT
CASTPRARKTGELFF
>TRBD2|.|TRBV6-1|TRBJ2-2
TGTGCCAGCAGTGAAGCAGCGGGAGGGCCCGGGGAGCTGTTTTTT
CASSEAAGGPGELFF
>.|.|TRBV18|TRBJ2-7
TGTGCCAGCTCACGTGAGCAGATGGGCTACGAGCAGTACTTC
CASSREQMGYEQYF
>TRBD2|.|TRBV7-2|TRBJ2-1
TGTGCCAGCAGCCTGAGGACTAGCGGGTATGAGCAGTTCTTC
CASSLRTSGYEQFF
>.|.|TRBV3-1/TRBV3-2|TRBJ1-5
TGTGCCAGCGCTGCTTCGGGGCTTAGCAATCAGCCCCAGCATTTT
CASAASGLSNQPQHF
>.|.|TRBV5-4|TRBJ1-2
TGTGCCAGCAGCTTGGGAGGGCAGACCAACTATGGCTACACCTTC
CASSLGGQTNYGYTF
>TRBD2|once|TRBV7-6|TRBJ2-3
TGTGCCAGCAGCGTCTCACTAGCGGCGAGCACAGATACGCAGTATTTT
CASSVSLAASTDTQYF
>.|.|TRBV28|TRBJ1-1
TGTGCCAGCAGTTTAGATGGTGGGAGGGGGGCTTTCTTT
CASSLDGGRGAFF
>TRBD1|.|TRBV29-1|TRBJ1-2
TGCAGCGTTCTGACAGGGCCTTTGGATGGCTACACCTTC
CSVLTGPLDGYTF
>.|.|TRBV6-2/TRBV6-3|TRBJ2-1
TGTGCCAGCAGTTACGATAATGGGGGCAGTGGCGAGCAGTTCTTC
CASSYDNGGSGEQFF
>TRBD1|.|TRBV5-1|TRBJ1-1
TGCGCCAGCAGCTTGGCAGGGGGCGGTACTGAAGCTTTCTTT
CASSLAGGGTEAFF
>.|.|TRBV5-1|TRBJ1-1
TGCGCCAGCAGCTTGGGACAGGACACTGAAGCTTTCTTT
CASSLGQDTEAFF
>.|.|TRBV9|TRBJ2-5
TGTGCCAGCAGCGCCAACGGTCGGGATGGAGAGACCCAGTACTTC
CASSANGRDGETQYF
>.|.|TRBV6-4|TRBJ2-3
TGTGCCAGCAGTGATACTGTAGGTGACAGCTCAGATACGCAGTATTTT
CASSDTVGDSSDTQYF
>.|many|TRBV28|TRBJ1-5
TGTGCCAGCAGTTTAGAGGGGTGGCTGCAGCCCCAGCATTTT
CASSLEGWLQPQHF
>TRBD1|.|TRBV7-6|TRBJ2-5
TGTGCCAGCAGCTTCGGACAGGGGGTCCCTGAGACCCAGTACTTC
CASSFGQGVPETQYF
>.|once|TRBV19|TRBJ2-4
TGTGCCAGTAGTGTAGCAGGGGAAAACATTCAGTACTTC
CASSVAGENIQYF
>.|.|TRBV11-3|TRBJ2-1
TGTGCCAGCAGCAATCCTATGGGGAATGAGCAGTTCTTC
CASSNPMGNEQFF
>.|.|TRBV14|TRBJ2-7
TGTGCCAGCAGCCTTTTCTTTAGGGGGGCAGACTACGAGCAGTACTTC
CASSLFFRGADYEQYF
>TRBD1|few|TRBV25-1|TRBJ1-5
TGTGCCAGCAGTGAAGGGCAGGGGGCCCTTCCCCAGCATTTT
CASSEGQGALPQHF
>.|few|TRBV7-2|TRBJ1-5
TGTGCCAGCAGCTTAAGGGGGGAACAGCCCCAGCATTTT
CASSLRGEQPQHF
>.|.|TRBV19|TRBJ1-5
TGTGCCAGTATCGGGCAGGCGCGAGGGAATCAGCCCCAGCATTTT
CASIGQARGNQPQHF
>.|once|TRBV6-5|TRBJ1-5
TGTGCCAGTGCGAGAGCCAATCAGCCCCAGCATTTT
CASARANQPQHF
>TRBD1|.|TRBV5-1|TRBJ2-6
TGCGCCAGCAGCTTTGTGGGACAGACCTCTGGGGCCAACGTCCTGACTTTC
CASSFVGQTSGANVLTF
>TRBD1|.|TRBV6-5|TRBJ1-5
TGTGCCAGCATTAGGGACAGGGGTTCGATTCAGCCCCAGCATTTT
CASIRDRGSIQPQHF
>.|.|TRBV5-1|TRBJ2-3
TGCGCCAGCAGCCAGGGCACTTCACAGATAGGGCAGTATTTT
CASSQGTSQIGQYF
>.|.|TRBV12-3/TRBV12-4|TRBJ2-1
TGTGCCAGCAGCCGGACAAATGAGCAGTTCTTC
CASSRTNEQFF
>.|.|TRBV10-1|TRBJ2-7
TGCGCCAGCAGTGACGGGGGATCCTATACCTACGAGCAGTACTTC
CASSDGGSYTYEQYF
>.|.|TRBV19|TRBJ1-3
TGTGCCAGTAGTATAGTTGCGTTACTCTCTGGAAACACCATATATTTT
CASSIVALLSGNTIYF
>TRBD2|few|TRBV7-3|TRBJ2-1
TGTGCCAGCTCCTACGCAGGACTAGCGGGAGTTGAGCAGTTCTTC
CASSYAGLAGVEQFF
>.|.|TRBV7-8|TRBJ1-5
TGTGCCAGCAGCTTAGATCGGGCCGGGGATCAGCCCCAGCATTTT
CASSLDRAGDQPQHF
>.|.|TRBV7-3|TRBJ2-1
TGTGCCAGCAGCTTAAGAGCGGACCCCTACAATGAGCAGTTCTTC
CASSLRADPYNEQFF
>.|.|TRBV5-6|TRBJ2-7
TGTGCCAGCAGCTTCCGCCGGGACTCCTACGAGCAGTACTTC
CASSFRRDSYEQYF
>.|.|TRBV9|TRBJ1-2
TGTGCCAGCAGCGAGACACCCGCTAACTATGGCTACACCTTC
CASSETPANYGYTF
>.|few|TRBV9|TRBJ1-2
TGTGCCAGCAGCGTGGACCTTGATAGGTCCACCGGCTACACCTTC
CASSVDLDRSTGYTF
>.|.|TRBV5-1|TRBJ2-6
TGCGCCAGCAGCTTGGAAGGGAGCTCTGGGGCCAACGTCCTGACTTTC
CASSLEGSSGANVLTF
>.|.|TRBV13|TRBJ2-1
TGTGCCAGCAGCTTACGCCAGGGAATCCGTGAGCAGTTCTTC
CASSLRQGIREQFF
>.|once|TRBV28|TRBJ1-2
TGTGCCAGCAGCTCCACAGGGAACTATGGCTACACCTTC
CASSSTGNYGYTF